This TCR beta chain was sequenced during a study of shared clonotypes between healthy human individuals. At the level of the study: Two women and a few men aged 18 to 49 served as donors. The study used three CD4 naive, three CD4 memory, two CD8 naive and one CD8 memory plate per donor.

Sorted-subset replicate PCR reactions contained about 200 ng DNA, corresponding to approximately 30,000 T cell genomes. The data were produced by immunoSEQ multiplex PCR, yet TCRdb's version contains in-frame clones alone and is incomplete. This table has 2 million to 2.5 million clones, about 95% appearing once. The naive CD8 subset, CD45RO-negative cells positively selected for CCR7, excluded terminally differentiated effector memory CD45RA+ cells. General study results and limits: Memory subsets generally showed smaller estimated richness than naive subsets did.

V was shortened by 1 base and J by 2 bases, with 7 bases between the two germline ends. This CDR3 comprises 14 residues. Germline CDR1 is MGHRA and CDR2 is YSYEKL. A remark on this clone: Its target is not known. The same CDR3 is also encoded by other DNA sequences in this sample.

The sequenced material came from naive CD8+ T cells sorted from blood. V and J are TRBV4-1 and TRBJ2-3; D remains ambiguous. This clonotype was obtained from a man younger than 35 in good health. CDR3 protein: CASSQAGVTDTQYF. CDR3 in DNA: TGCGCCAGCAGCCAAGCGGGTGTCACAGATACGCAGTATTTT.